The 20 T cell receptor beta chains below all came from one sample that was sequenced in a study of OX40 agonist ivuxolimab in advanced cancers. Only in-frame clones appear in the TCRdb table, and some are missing; sequencing was by immunoSEQ multiplex PCR. In the table there are approximately 34,000 clones, roughly 86% of which are singletons. Sequenced here: CD4+ or CD8+ T cells sorted from blood, sampled in a trial of the OX40 agonist ivuxolimab. The receptors shown here come from an adult with an advanced solid tumor such as melanoma, head and neck, liver or kidney cancer.

The count of this clone is one. The chain is built from TRBV14 and TRBJ1-3; a weak D match, TRBD1 (5 bases). Germline CDR1 and CDR2: SGHDN and FVKESK. V was shortened by 0 bases and J by 1 base, with 13 bases between the two germline ends. This CDR3 contains 17 residues. The CDR3: CASSQDLGPQSGNTIYF. CDR3 nucleotide sequence: TGTGCCAGCAGCCAAGACCTGGGACCTCAGTCTGGAAACACCATATATTTT. Complete variable domain (other parts from reference TRBV14 and TRBJ1-3): EAGVTQFPSHSVIEKGQTVTLRCDPISGHDNLYWYRRVMGKEIKFLLHFVKESKQDESGMPNNRFLAERTGGTYSTLKVQPAELEDSGVYFCASSQDLGPQSGNTIYFGEGSWLTVV.

This rearrangement joins TRBV6-5 to TRBJ2-3, with D perhaps TRBD1 or TRBD2 (5 bases each). Germline loops: CDR1 MNHEY, CDR2 SVGAGI. V was shortened by 9 bases and J by 5 bases, with 15 bases between the two germline ends. The CDR3 consists of 13 residues. CDR3 nucleotide sequence: TGTGCCAGTTCCGTCGGGACGCTAGATACGCAGTATTTT. Its protein is CASSVGTLDTQYF.

The J gene is TRBJ2-7, the V gene TRBV4-2; D not resolved. V shed 0 bases and J shed 3 bases, with 18 bases lying between them. CDR3 length: 17 residues. The V gene's germline CDR1 is LGHNA and CDR2 YNFKEQ. In nucleotides, the CDR3 is TGTGCCAGCAGCCAAGATCTCCTACACCCATTATTCTACGAGCAGTACTTC. Translated, it gives CASSQDLLHPLFYEQYF.

V usage is TRBV19 and J usage is TRBJ2-7, with D unclear. The CDR3 has 12 amino acids. The V gene's germline CDR1 is LNHDA and CDR2 SQIVND (reference sequence). V was trimmed by 3 bases and J by 5 bases, leaving 8 bases between them. CDR3 bases: TGTGCCAGTAGTATGGTACCGCACGAGCAGTACTTC. This gives the protein CASSMVPHEQYF. Variable domain in full (rest from reference TRBV19 and TRBJ2-7): DGGITQSPKYLFRKEGQNVTLSCEQNLNHDAMYWYRQDPGQGLRLIYYSQIVNDFQKGDIAEGYSVSREKKESFPLTVTSAQKNPTAFYLCASSMVPHEQYFGPGTRLTVT.

The CDR3 DNA reads TGCGCCAGCAGCTCCCACCAAGAGACCCAGTACTTC. This translates into CASSSHQETQYF. The chain uses TRBV5-1 and TRBJ2-5; D unresolved. Germline V gene lookup returns CDR1 SGHRS and CDR2 YFSETQ. Between the trimmed V and J ends, which lost 3 bases and 0 bases, there was a span of 3 bases. This CDR3 is built from 12 residues. Complete variable domain (other parts from reference TRBV5-1 and TRBJ2-5): KAGVTQTPRYLIKTRGQQVTLSCSPISGHRSVSWYQQTPGQGLQFLFEYFSETQRNKGNFPGRFSGRQFSNSRSEMNVSTLELGDSALYLCASSSHQETQYFGPGTRLLVL.

DNA for the CDR3: TGTGCCAGCAGCGTAGGAGGGACTTCACCCTTTCGCGAGCAGTACTTC. Amino acid sequence: CASSVGGTSPFREQYF. The chain carries TRBV9 and TRBJ2-7, with D possibly TRBD2 on 6 matching bases. Germline CDR1 is SGDLS and CDR2 is YYNGEE. V lost 0 bases to trimming and J lost 6 bases, with 19 bases between them. This CDR3 spans 16 amino acids.

The rearrangement uses TRBV7-9 and TRBJ2-7; weak D call: TRBD1 (5 bases). V lost 5 bases and J 3 bases, leaving 8 bases between the germline ends. The CDR3 spans 12 residues. Germline V gives CDR1 SEHNR, CDR2 FQNEAQ (reference sequence). The CDR3 here is CASSRQSYEQYF. Written as DNA, the CDR3 is TGTGCCAGCAGCCGACAGAGCTACGAGCAGTACTTC.

This clone was picked up a small number of times. The CDR3 nucleotides are TGTGCCAGCAGCTTAAGACGGACGGTTAACTATGGCTACACCTTC. Translating it yields CASSLRRTVNYGYTF. V usage is TRBV7-2 and J usage is TRBJ1-2; D gene uncertain. There are 15 residues in the CDR3. V was cut by 2 bases and J by 1 base, with 11 bases left in between. Looked up from germline, CDR1 is SGHTA and CDR2 is FQGNSA.

This clone appeared a single time. The J gene is TRBJ1-2, the V gene TRBV6-5; the D is unclear. V shed 5 bases and J shed 5 bases, with 12 bases lying between them. Germline-derived CDR1 and CDR2 are MNHEY and SVGAGI. The CDR3 spans 13 residues. The CDR3 loop reads CASSPSSSYGYTF. The CDR3 DNA reads TGTGCCAGCAGTCCGTCGTCCTCATATGGCTACACCTTC.

The rearrangement joins TRBV27 to TRBJ1-3; TRBD1 might be the D (5 bases). Germline V gene data show CDR1 as MNHEY and CDR2 as SMNVEV (reference sequence). V gave up 0 bases and J gave up 4 bases, with 10 bases separating them. The CDR3 spans 15 residues. CDR3 sequence reads: CASSLSGDYGNTIYF. The CDR3 DNA reads as TGTGCCAGCAGTTTATCGGGGGATTACGGAAACACCATATATTTT.

This chain joins TRBV7-8 and TRBJ2-2; D is possibly TRBD1 or TRBD2 (6 bases each). CDR3 length: 15 residues. The ends were cut back, 2 bases at V and 0 bases at J, with 7 bases in the middle. Germline loops: CDR1 SGHVS, CDR2 FQNEAQ. CDR3 DNA sequence: TGTGCCAGCAGCTTACGGGGGCCGAACACCGGGGAGCTGTTTTTT. Its protein is CASSLRGPNTGELFF.

The CDR3 DNA is TGTGCCAGCAGCTTATACGACATGACCAGAGATACGCAGTATTTT. This translates into CASSLYDMTRDTQYF. The V call is TRBV7-9, the J call TRBJ2-3; D is undetermined. The CDR3 extends over 15 amino acids. V was trimmed by 2 bases and J by 5 bases, leaving 14 bases between them. Germline-derived CDR1 and CDR2 are SEHNR and FQNEAQ (reference sequence).

Remarks on this clone: One end of the junction fails to match germline, which may point to a read error. V and J are TRBV11-2 and TRBJ1-2, with a possible D match to TRBD1 (5 bases). The CDR3 is made up of 13 amino acids. CDR1 SGHAT and CDR2 FQNNGV come from the germline V gene. Here the CDR3 DNA reads TGTGCCAGCAGCCTAGACAGCAACTATGGCTACACCTTC. Amino acids: CASSLDSNYGYTF.

The rearrangement joins TRBV9 to TRBJ2-3; the D gene is possibly TRBD2 (7 bases). V lost 0 bases and J lost 5, with 16 bases in between. Germline CDR1 SGDLS, CDR2 YYNGEE. This CDR3 has 16 residues. The CDR3 loop reads CASSVEGGGPRDTQYF. The CDR3, as DNA: TGTGCCAGCAGCGTAGAGGGCGGGGGCCCTAGAGATACGCAGTATTTT.

The chain combines TRBV7-8 with TRBJ1-1, with D perhaps TRBD1 (5 bases). This CDR3 has 16 residues. V was cut by 3 bases and J by 1 base, with 15 bases left in between. Germline V gene lookup returns CDR1 SGHVS and CDR2 FQNEAQ. The CDR3 sequence: CASSFYGGVGNTEAFF. The CDR3 nucleotides read TGTGCCAGCAGCTTCTACGGAGGGGTCGGGAACACTGAAGCTTTCTTT.

V usage is TRBV21-1 and J usage is TRBJ1-5; TRBD1 reflects the table's D call only, with no check against the DNA. TRBV21-1 is a recognized pseudogene. The CDR3 totals 17 residues. Written as DNA, the CDR3 is TGTGCCAGCAGCATGGACAGGGGGGTTTTGGGCAATCAGCCCCAGCATTTT. Encoded protein: CASSMDRGVLGNQPQHF.

The count of this clone is one. The gene calls are TRBV6-6 and TRBJ2-1; no reliable D call. Trimming removed 1 base from V and 7 bases from J, with 14 bases in between. This CDR3 is built from 15 residues. Germline loops: CDR1 MNHNY, CDR2 SVGAGI (reference sequence). DNA for the CDR3: TGTGCCAGCAGTTACTTCGAAGGAAGCCCGAATGAGCAGTTCTTC. Translation: CASSYFEGSPNEQFF.

The rearrangement links TRBV6-5 to TRBJ2-7; D perhaps matches TRBD1 (6 bases). V lost 8 bases, J lost 7 bases, and 15 bases lay in between. From germline, CDR1 is MNHEY and CDR2 SVGAGI. The CDR3 totals 12 residues. The CDR3 spells CASAQGLNEQYF. In DNA form, the CDR3 reads TGTGCCAGCGCACAGGGCTTGAATGAGCAGTACTTC.

This clone was observed a handful of times. The chain uses TRBV4-2 and TRBJ2-2, with unresolved D. This CDR3 region has 16 residues. In germline, CDR1 is LGHNA, CDR2 YNFKEQ. With 7 bases removed from V and 0 bases from J, the gap between germline ends came to 15 bases. The CDR3 here is CASTRYPSPNTGELFF. The DNA of the CDR3 is TGTGCCAGCACCCGATACCCAAGCCCGAACACCGGGGAGCTGTTTTTT.

The chain uses TRBV7-6 and TRBJ1-1; the D is unclear. Trimming shortened V by 3 bases and J by 3 bases, and 5 bases separated the two germline ends. CDR3 size: 12 residues. Germline V lookup: CDR1 SGHVS, CDR2 FNYEAQ. In DNA, the CDR3 is TGTGCCAGCAGCTTCCCCGACACTGAAGCTTTCTTT. Amino acids: CASSFPDTEAFF.